This TCR beta chain was sequenced during a study of radiotherapy plus CTLA-4 blockade in lung cancer. Sequencing used immunoSEQ multiplex PCR; TCRdb keeps in-frame clones, though not all of them. The sample has 81,000 or so clones, roughly four fifths seen once; the top ten hold approximately 0.77%. Germline values: CDR1 SGDLS, CDR2 YYNGEE. V lost 4 bases, J lost 6 bases, and 14 bases lay in between. This CDR3 has 13 amino acids. The sample consisted of peripheral blood, taken from a patient treated with radiotherapy plus ipilimumab. This chain connects TRBV9 to TRBJ2-7; D unresolved. This TCR was recovered from a human donor with non-small cell lung cancer who had stable disease on radiotherapy plus ipilimumab. The CDR3 sequence is CASSPRPVGEQYF. CDR3 sequence (DNA): TGTGCCAGCAGCCCCAGACCCGTCGGCGAGCAGTACTTC.